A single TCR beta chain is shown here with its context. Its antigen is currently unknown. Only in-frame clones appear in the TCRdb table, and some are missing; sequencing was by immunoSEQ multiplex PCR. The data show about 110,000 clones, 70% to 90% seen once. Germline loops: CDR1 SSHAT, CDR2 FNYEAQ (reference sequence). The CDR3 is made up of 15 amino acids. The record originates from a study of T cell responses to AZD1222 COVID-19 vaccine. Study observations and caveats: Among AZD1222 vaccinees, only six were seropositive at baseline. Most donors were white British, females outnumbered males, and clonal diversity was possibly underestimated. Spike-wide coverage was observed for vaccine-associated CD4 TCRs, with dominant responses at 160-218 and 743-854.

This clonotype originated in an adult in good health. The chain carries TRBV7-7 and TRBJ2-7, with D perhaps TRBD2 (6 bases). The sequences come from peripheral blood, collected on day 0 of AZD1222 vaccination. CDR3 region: CASRPWGGDSYEQYF. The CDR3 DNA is TGTGCTAGCCGCCCCTGGGGCGGGGACTCCTACGAGCAGTACTTC.